This TCR beta chain is from a study of response to subunit inactivated influenza vaccine. Overall study results and limits: Each seasonal flu vaccination may recruit only limited new T cells, authors suggested.

Concerning this clonotype: The antigen remains undetermined. Germline is not matched at one junction end, which may reflect a read error.

Germline V gives CDR1 SSHAT, CDR2 FNYEAQ (reference sequence). This CDR3 has 17 amino acids. TCRdb analysed the RT-PCR reads with MiXCR anew, one entry per CDR3 protein. The sample includes hundreds of thousands of distinct CDR3 sequences, 15% to 18% seen only once; the top ten take roughly 10%. Sequences were derived from PBMCs from blood, sampled about 11 days after vaccination. This chain links TRBV7-7 with TRBJ2-2; 8 nucleotides match TRBD2. This TCR was recovered from a man aged 50 to 59 who received an inactivated influenza vaccine. CDR3 region: CASSSFERGRYTGELFF. CDR3 sequence (DNA): TGTGCTAGCAGCTCGTTCGAGCGGGGGAGGTACACCGGGGAGCTGTTTTTT.